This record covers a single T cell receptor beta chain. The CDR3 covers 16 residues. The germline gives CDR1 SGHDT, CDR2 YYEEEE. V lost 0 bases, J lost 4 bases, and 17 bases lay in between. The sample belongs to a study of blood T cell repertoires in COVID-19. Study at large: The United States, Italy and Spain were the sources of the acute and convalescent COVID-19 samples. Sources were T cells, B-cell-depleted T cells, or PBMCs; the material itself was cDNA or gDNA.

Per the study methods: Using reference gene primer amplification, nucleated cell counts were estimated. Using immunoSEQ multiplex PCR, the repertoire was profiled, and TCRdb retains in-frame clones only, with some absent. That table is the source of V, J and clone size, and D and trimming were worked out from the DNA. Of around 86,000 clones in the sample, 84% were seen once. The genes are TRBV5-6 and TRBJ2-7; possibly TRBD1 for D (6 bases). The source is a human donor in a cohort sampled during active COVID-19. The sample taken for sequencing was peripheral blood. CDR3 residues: CASSLVGPGDRYEQYF. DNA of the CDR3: TGTGCCAGCAGCTTGGTTGGGCCAGGGGATCGGTACGAGCAGTACTTC.